These T cell receptor beta chains were read from a single sample in a study of cytomegalovirus exposure and HLA in healthy donors. TCRdb's copy holds only in-frame clones and misses some; the assay was immunoSEQ multiplex PCR. The sample lists around 300,000 clones; about 90% were seen once. Input material: PBMCs. Every receptor here comes from a woman younger than 30 in good health and CMV-seronegative. Both conserved end residues are part of each CDR3. A D gene is named only where the DNA matches it firmly. The size field is filled for only some rows; it gives once, few, many or a size class.

size: NA
V: TRBV7-3
J: TRBJ1-4
D: NA
DNA: TGTGCCAGCAGCCTCCGGGACTCGCACCAAACAACTAATGAAAAACTGTTTTTT
CDR3: CASSLRDSHQTTNEKLFF

size: NA
V: TRBV7-9
J: TRBJ1-4
D: TRBD1
DNA: TGTTCCAGCAGCTGGGGACAGGAAGAGTTCTTT
CDR3: CSSSWGQEEFF

size: NA
V: TRBV29-1
J: TRBJ2-7
D: TRBD1
DNA: TGCAGCGCCGGGGACAGGGACTACGAGCAGTACTTC
CDR3: CSAGDRDYEQYF

size: NA
V: TRBV5-4
J: TRBJ2-7
D: NA
DNA: TGTGCCAGCAGCTTGCCGGGACTCGAGCAGTACTTC
CDR3: CASSLPGLEQYF

size: once
V: TRBV7-3
J: TRBJ2-3
D: NA
DNA: TGTGCCAGCAGCTTAAACGGGGGGCCGACAGATACGCAGTATTTT
CDR3: CASSLNGGPTDTQYF

size: NA
V: TRBV5-6
J: TRBJ2-7
D: TRBD2
DNA: TGTGCCAGCAGCTTACTAGCGGCCCGCTACGAGCAGTACTTC
CDR3: CASSLLAARYEQYF

size: NA
V: TRBV6-4
J: TRBJ2-2
D: NA
DNA: TGTGCCAGCAGTGTCGAGGGGGGGTCGAACACCGGGGAGCTGTTTTTT
CDR3: CASSVEGGSNTGELFF

size: once
V: TRBV27
J: TRBJ2-7
D: NA
DNA: TGTGCCAGCAGTTTCGTTTGGGCTCCAGGGATGGCGGGGCAGCAGTACTTC
CDR3: CASSFVWAPGMAGQQYF

size: NA
V: TRBV7-6
J: TRBJ2-2
D: TRBD1
DNA: TGTGCCAGCAGCTCGATGGATAGGGGGCGCGGTGCGAACACCGGGGAGCTGTTTTTT
CDR3: CASSSMDRGRGANTGELFF

size: NA
V: TRBV6-6
J: TRBJ2-3
D: TRBD2
DNA: TGTGCCAGCAGTTACTATAGCGGGGGCACAGATACGCAGTATTTT
CDR3: CASSYYSGGTDTQYF

size: few
V: TRBV5-4
J: TRBJ2-7
D: NA
DNA: TGTGCCAGCAGCCCCAGCCCTAGCTCCTACGAGCAGTACTTC
CDR3: CASSPSPSSYEQYF

size: few
V: TRBV29-1
J: TRBJ1-1
D: NA
DNA: TGCAGCGTTGAAGGTTTAGGTCAGGGGACTGAAGCTTTCTTT
CDR3: CSVEGLGQGTEAFF

size: NA
V: TRBV19
J: TRBJ2-1
D: TRBD2
DNA: TGTGCCAGTAGACGGACTAGCGGGGGGGGACCCTACAATGAGCAGTTCTTC
CDR3: CASRRTSGGGPYNEQFF

size: NA
V: TRBV6-1
J: TRBJ2-7
D: NA
DNA: NA
CDR3: CASSEGLSGLAVLYEQYF

size: NA
V: TRBV5-4
J: TRBJ2-6
D: NA
DNA: TGTGCCAGCAGCGACGGACAAATTGGGGCGTCCGGGGCCAACGTCCTGACTTTC
CDR3: CASSDGQIGASGANVLTF

size: once
V: TRBV7-9
J: TRBJ1-6
D: NA
DNA: TGTGCCAGCAGCTTAGCGTGGGGAGTGAGCTCCTATAATTCACCCCTCCACTTT
CDR3: CASSLAWGVSSYNSPLHF

size: NA
V: TRBV6-1
J: TRBJ1-4
D: NA
DNA: TGTGCCAGCAGTGAAGCCCGGGAAGGAGAAAAACTGTTTTTT
CDR3: CASSEAREGEKLFF

size: NA
V: TRBV6-1
J: TRBJ1-1
D: TRBD1
DNA: TGTGCCAGCAGTGGACAGGGGAGTGAAGCTTTCTTT
CDR3: CASSGQGSEAFF

size: NA
V: TRBV18
J: TRBJ2-2
D: NA
DNA: TGTGCCAGCTCACCCGGACTCCCCAACACCGGGGAGCTGTTTTTT
CDR3: CASSPGLPNTGELFF

size: NA
V: TRBV19
J: TRBJ1-2
D: NA
DNA: TGTGCCAGTAGTATAGATCGAGGGGGTGGCTACACCTTC
CDR3: CASSIDRGGGYTF

size: NA
V: TRBV30
J: TRBJ1-5
D: TRBD1
DNA: TGTGCCTGGAAAGAGTTGGGACAGGAAGGATCTAGCAATCAGCCCCAGCATTTT
CDR3: CAWKELGQEGSSNQPQHF

size: few
V: TRBV7-8
J: TRBJ1-5
D: NA
DNA: TGTGCCAGCAGCTTAAGTCCGGGTCAGCCCCAGCATTTT
CDR3: CASSLSPGQPQHF

size: NA
V: TRBV2
J: TRBJ1-2
D: TRBD1
DNA: TGTGCCAGCACCTCGCCGGGACAGGGGGCAAACTATGGCTACACCTTC
CDR3: CASTSPGQGANYGYTF

size: NA
V: TRBV11-2
J: TRBJ2-1
D: TRBD1
DNA: TGTGCCAGCAGCTTAACAGGGGATTCCTACAATGAGCAGTTCTTC
CDR3: CASSLTGDSYNEQFF

size: NA
V: TRBV6-1
J: TRBJ2-3
D: NA
DNA: TGTGCCAGCAGTGTCCTGCAGAGCACAGATACGCAGTATTTT
CDR3: CASSVLQSTDTQYF

size: NA
V: TRBV27
J: TRBJ2-1
D: NA
DNA: TGTGCCAGCAGTTTTGGCAGAAACAATGAGCAGTTCTTC
CDR3: CASSFGRNNEQFF

size: NA
V: TRBV2
J: TRBJ2-7
D: NA
DNA: TGTGCCAGCAGTGGGCGGATTTACGAGCAGTACTTC
CDR3: CASSGRIYEQYF